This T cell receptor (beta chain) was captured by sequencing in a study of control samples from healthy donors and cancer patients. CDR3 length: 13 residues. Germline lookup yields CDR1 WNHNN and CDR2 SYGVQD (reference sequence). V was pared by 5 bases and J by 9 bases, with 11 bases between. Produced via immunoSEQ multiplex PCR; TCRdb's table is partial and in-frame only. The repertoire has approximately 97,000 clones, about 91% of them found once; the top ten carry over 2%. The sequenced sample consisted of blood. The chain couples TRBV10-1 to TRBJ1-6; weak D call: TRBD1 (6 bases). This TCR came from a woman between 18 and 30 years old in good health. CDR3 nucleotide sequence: TGCGCCAGCAGTCAGGGACAAACTTCACCCCTCCACTTT. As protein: CASSQGQTSPLHF.